This T cell receptor beta chain derives from a study of lung T cells in sarcoidosis with Löfgren's syndrome. Study findings and constraints: In alpha-beta pairs, TRAV12-1 favored TRBV2, and their CDR3s were homologous. Versus controls, Löfgren's syndrome patients reportedly showed TRAV12-1 and TRBV2 as most expanded. Multiple Löfgren's syndrome patients reportedly shared TRAV12-1 and TRBV2 CDR3 motifs, suggesting public CD4+ TCRs. These T cells possibly recognize a putative, unidentified sarcoidosis-associated antigen.

Many counts were recorded for this clonotype. Its specificity is not known. TCRdb re-called the reads through MiXCR, storing one row per CDR3 protein. The data show 60,000 to 65,000 distinct CDR3 sequences, about 20% seen once. The CDR3 is made up of 16 amino acids. In germline, CDR1 is MDHEN, CDR2 SYDVKM. V gave up 5 bases and J gave up 5 bases; unmatched junction bases: 12. The sample taken for sequencing was CD4+ T cells from PBMCs. This TCR was recovered from a human donor with sarcoidosis (Löfgren's syndrome or another form), or a control subject (not recorded which). V is TRBV28 and J is TRBJ2-5; 9 bases agree with TRBD2. The CDR3 sequence is CASSPMGSGSRETQYF. DNA of the CDR3: TGTGCCAGCAGTCCGATGGGTAGCGGGAGTCGTGAGACCCAGTACTTC.